This T cell receptor (beta chain) is drawn from a study of post-analysis software for immune sequencing data. Study-wide points: Controls showed lower frequencies than patients for five TRBV segments, and TRBV5-6, TRBV5-1 and TRBV20-1 were among these.

Presence of unique molecular identifiers characterized the TCR beta cDNA libraries. TCRdb itself ran the PCR reads through MiXCR, one entry per CDR3 protein. The data hold about 760,000 distinct CDR3 sequences, with roughly 29% observed a single time. The germline gives CDR1 DFQATT, CDR2 SNEGSKA (reference sequence). This CDR3 comprises 18 residues. Points on this clonotype: Its specificity is unknown.

The clonotype originates from a girl between 10 and 17 years old with multiple sclerosis. The chain joins TRBV20-1 to TRBJ2-7, with 13 positions matching TRBD2. The DNA end is a closer match to TRBJ2-5, so the J assignment may be wrong. Sequenced material: blood. The CDR3 is CSARDLLAGGSSRETQYF. CDR3 nucleotide sequence: TGCAGTGCTAGAGATTTACTAGCGGGAGGGTCCTCGCGGGAGACCCAGTACTTC.